This T cell receptor (beta chain) was captured in a study of cytomegalovirus exposure and HLA in healthy donors. With V trimmed by 5 bases and J by 7 bases, 16 bases remained unmatched. CDR1 is MDHEN and CDR2 is SYDVKM in the germline V gene. The length of the CDR3 is 16 residues. General study results and limits: Among TCR beta chains, those listed as cytomegalovirus-associated numbered over 150.

60 Vbeta and 13 Jbeta primers were used in PCR. Assay used: immunoSEQ multiplex PCR; TCRdb lists only in-frame clones, some missing. Found here are some 190,000 clones, roughly 76% of them singletons; the top ten hold 2.1%. Concerning this clone: Its specificity is unknown.

This chain connects TRBV28 to TRBJ1-2; TRBD1 aligns across 7 bases. Sequenced input: PBMCs. The source is a woman under 40 in good health and CMV-seropositive. The CDR3 DNA is TGTGCCAGCAGTCGGTTAAACCCGTCATCAGGGGGTGGCTACACCTTC. It yields the protein CASSRLNPSSGGGYTF.